This T cell receptor (beta chain) is drawn from a study of T-cell reconstitution after alpha-beta-depleted transplantation in children. Study findings and constraints: Alpha-beta T cells present about two months after transplant were reported to originate from several hundred expanded graft clones. T-cell numbers and diversity, one year after transplant, stemmed largely from T cells that were newly produced. Surviving recipient T cells and intrathymic progenitors accounted for some patients' high TCRbeta diversity at day 60.

This clonotype was recorded at least ten times. Its target is not known. Researchers prepared the TCRbeta library using unique molecular identifiers, the study reports. A single record per CDR3 protein comes from TCRdb applying MiXCR to the PCR reads. The repertoire holds hundreds of thousands of distinct CDR3 sequences, with approximately 13% as singletons. The sequenced sample was PBMCs, mostly from graft donor cells, obtained 360 days after TCRalphabeta/CD19-depleted stem cell transplant. The TCR comes from a male patient aged 10-17 years who had a stem cell transplant for acute myeloid leukemia, so the T cells may come from the graft donor.

The chain's CDR3 is CASSTDGVYEQYF. The CDR3 DNA is TGTGCCAGCAGCACGGACGGAGTCTACGAGCAGTACTTC. V is TRBV6-1 and J is TRBJ2-7; D not certain. This CDR3 is built from 13 residues. Per the germline V gene, CDR1 is MNHNS and CDR2 is SASEGT. Trimming took 6 bases from V and 3 from J, leaving 12 bases between them.